The T cell receptor beta chain under discussion was sequenced for a study of blood T cells in healthy people across ages. Per the germline V gene, CDR1 is MNHEY and CDR2 is SVGAGI. The CDR3 totals 14 residues. Then a second PCR, running roughly 7 to 11 cycles, was carried out with a sample-barcoded 5' primer and a J-beta primer mix. A single record per CDR3 protein comes from TCRdb applying MiXCR to the 5' RACE reads. The sample consists of some 1.5 million distinct CDR3 sequences, roughly 27% of them appearing once. The clonotype originates from a woman younger than 45 in good health. Sequencing was done on a sample of blood. The gene calls are TRBV6-5 and TRBJ2-5, with 7 bases that match TRBD1. TRBJ2-7 explains the end of the DNA better; the J call may be wrong. CDR3 in amino acids: CASSRQGIPCEQYF. Written as DNA, the CDR3 is TGTGCCAGCAGTCGACAGGGAATCCCCTGCGAGCAGTACTTC.